These T cell receptor beta chains were read from a single sample in a study of T cells in Graves' hyperthyroidism and ophthalmopathy. TCRdb ran MiXCR on the multiplex PCR reads and lists one entry per CDR3 protein. The sample yields around 350,000 distinct CDR3 sequences, approximately 16% seen once. Sequencing was done on a sample of blood. These receptors were obtained from a woman aged 60-75 years with Graves' ophthalmopathy. Both conserved end residues are part of each CDR3. D genes are given only for firm matches. Size is stated for part of the rows, as once, few or many counts, or as a class when the clone is expanded.

CASSYGGMDRALYGYTF | TGTGCCAGCAGTTATGGTGGGATGGACAGGGCGCTCTATGGCTACACCTTC | TRBJ1-2 | TRBD1 | TRBV5-4 | few
CASRGGAASYNEQFF | TGTGCCAGCAGGGGGGGGGCGGCCTCCTACAATGAGCAGTTCTTC | TRBJ2-1 | . | TRBV28 | many
CASSETGTSVETQYF | TGTGCCAGCAGCGAAACCGGGACTAGCGTGGAGACCCAGTACTTC | TRBJ2-5 | TRBD2 | TRBV7-2 | many
CASSSRTARTGELFF | TGTGCCAGCAGCTCTCGGACAGCAAGGACCGGGGAGCTGTTTTTT | TRBJ2-2 | . | TRBV11-2 | many
CASSQVGLAGYQETQYF | TGTGCCAGCAGCCAAGTCGGACTAGCGGGATACCAAGAGACCCAGTACTTC | TRBJ2-5 | TRBD2 | TRBV3-1 | many
CASSMQSNQPQHF | TGTGCCAGTAGTATGCAAAGCAATCAGCCCCAGCATTTT | TRBJ1-5 | . | TRBV19 | few
CASSETQVTEQFF | TGTGCCAGCAGTGAAACCCAGGTCACTGAGCAGTTCTTC | TRBJ2-1 | . | TRBV6-1 | many
CASSPGVAQTQDEQFF | TGTGCCAGCAGCCCAGGTGTGGCACAGACCCAGGATGAGCAGTTCTTC | TRBJ2-1 | . | TRBV4-2 | .
CSASPGGGGEQYF | TGCAGTGCTAGTCCGGGGGGGGGGGGAGAGCAGTACTTC | TRBJ2-7 | TRBD2 | TRBV20-1 | .
CSATDRNTEAFF | TGCAGCGCTACGGACAGGAACACTGAAGCTTTCTTT | TRBJ1-1 | . | TRBV29-1 | .
CASSPRTSAGAPGELFF | TGTGCCAGCAGCCCGCGAACTAGCGCGGGGGCCCCCGGGGAGCTGTTTTTT | TRBJ2-2 | . | TRBV11-3 | .
CASSLELTNTEAFF | TGTGCCAGCAGCTTAGAGTTAACGAACACTGAAGCTTTCTTT | TRBJ1-1 | . | TRBV13 | many
CASSSPGKDTQYF | TGTGCCAGCAGCTCCCCGGGGAAAGATACGCAGTATTTT | TRBJ2-3 | . | TRBV7-3 | few
CASSQEGTPAGHNEQFF | TGTGCCAGCAGCCAAGAGGGGACACCCGCTGGGCACAATGAGCAGTTCTTC | TRBJ2-1 | . | TRBV3-1 | many
CASTLAVRVSNEQYF | TGTGCCAGCACCCTGGCCGTAAGAGTTTCTAACGAGCAGTACTTC | TRBJ2-7 | . | TRBV6-1 | .
CASGTTAGTSGRGETQYF | TGTGCTAGTGGTACCACTGCCGGGACTAGCGGGAGGGGTGAGACCCAGTACTTC | TRBJ2-5 | TRBD2 | TRBV12-5 | .
CASSFLSSENIQYF | TGTGCCAGCAGTTTTCTCTCTTCGGAAAACATTCAGTACTTC | TRBJ2-4 | . | TRBV12-3/TRBV12-4 | many
CASSLMQGGSYGYTF | TGTGCCAGCAGTCTTATGCAGGGAGGATCCTATGGCTACACCTTC | TRBJ1-2 | . | TRBV7-8 | few
CASTRGTGQDYEQYF | TGTGCCTCCACGAGGGGGACTGGACAGGACTACGAGCAGTACTTC | TRBJ2-7 | . | TRBV30 | many
CSVDAGAEVDTQHF | TGCAGCGTTGATGCGGGGGCCGAGGTAGATACGCAGCATTTT | TRBJ1-5 | . | TRBV29-1 | .
CASRGRREDEQFF | TGTGCCAGCAGAGGTAGGCGGGAGGATGAGCAGTTCTTC | TRBJ2-1 | TRBD2 | TRBV2 | many
CASRKGKEKLFF | TGTGCCAGCAGAAAGGGAAAAGAAAAACTGTTTTTT | TRBJ1-4 | . | TRBV12-3/TRBV12-4 | few
CTHGTHRNTQYF | TGCACCCATGGCACCCATAGGAATACGCAGTATTTT | TRBJ2-3 | . | TRBV29-1 | few
CASSPPQAAQPQHF | TGTGCCAGCAGTCCACCTCAGGCGGCACAGCCCCAGCATTTT | TRBJ1-5 | . | TRBV28 | many
CASGPSGTGYNEQFF | TGTGCCAGCGGACCTTCCGGGACTGGGTACAATGAGCAGTTCTTC | TRBJ2-1 | . | TRBV7-3 | many
CASSQHRLGYEQYF | TGTGCCAGTAGTCAACACAGGCTTGGCTACGAGCAGTACTTC | TRBJ2-7 | . | TRBV19 | .
CASSESARETQYF | TGCGCCAGCAGTGAGTCGGCACGGGAGACCCAGTACTTC | TRBJ2-5 | . | TRBV10-1 | many
CASSTIEGTQYF | TGTGCCAGCTCGACGATAGAGGGGACCCAGTACTTC | TRBJ2-5 | . | TRBV18 | many
CASSVTPRDRREAFF | TGTGCCAGCAGCGTAACGCCCCGGGACAGACGGGAAGCTTTCTTT | TRBJ1-1 | TRBD1 | TRBV9 | few
CASSSRDSHRDTQYF | TGCGCCAGCAGCTCCCGGGACTCTCACCGAGATACGCAGTATTTT | TRBJ2-3 | . | TRBV5-1 | many
CAIPGGYQGPYNEQFF | TGTGCCATCCCGGGGGGGTACCAGGGCCCCTACAATGAGCAGTTCTTC | TRBJ2-1 | TRBD2 | TRBV7-9 | many
CASSFRLRGRNTGELFF | TGTGCCAGCAGTTTTCGACTCAGGGGAAGGAACACCGGGGAGCTGTTTTTT | TRBJ2-2 | . | TRBV28 | .
CASSSGENGELFF | TGTGCCAGCAGTTCGGGAGAAAACGGGGAGCTGTTTTTT | TRBJ2-2 | . | TRBV6-4 | .
CASSSSGQVSQPQHF | TGTGCCAGCAGCTCGTCAGGGCAGGTCAGTCAGCCCCAGCATTTT | TRBJ1-5 | . | TRBV7-8 | many
CASSSRLAGEFSVLYF | TGTGCCAGCAGTTCAAGACTAGCGGGAGAATTTTCCGTATTGTATTTT | TRBJ2-3 | TRBD2 | TRBV27 | .
CASSSGLAGGTYEQYF | TGTGCCAGCAGTTCCGGTCTAGCGGGGGGGACCTACGAGCAGTACTTC | TRBJ2-7 | TRBD2 | TRBV7-8 | many
CAFNGQPYTEAFF | TGTGCCTTTAACGGACAGCCTTACACTGAAGCTTTCTTT | TRBJ1-1 | . | TRBV30 | many
CASSPETFGSYNEQFF | TGTGCCAGCTCACCCGAAACCTTTGGATCCTACAATGAGCAGTTCTTC | TRBJ2-1 | . | TRBV18 | .
CASGLSGLAGLYEQYF | TGTGCCAGCGGCTTAAGTGGGCTAGCGGGTCTCTACGAGCAGTACTTC | TRBJ2-7 | TRBD2 | TRBV11-2 | .
CASSLTGQLDEQYF | TGTGCCAGCAGCTTGACAGGACAACTGGATGAGCAGTACTTC | TRBJ2-7 | . | TRBV11-2 | many
CSVELAGLLYEQYF | TGCAGCGTTGAACTAGCCGGACTCCTTTACGAGCAGTACTTC | TRBJ2-7 | . | TRBV29-1 | few
CASNRDPRDETQYF | TGTGCCAGCAACCGGGATCCCAGGGATGAGACCCAGTACTTC | TRBJ2-5 | . | TRBV6-1 | many